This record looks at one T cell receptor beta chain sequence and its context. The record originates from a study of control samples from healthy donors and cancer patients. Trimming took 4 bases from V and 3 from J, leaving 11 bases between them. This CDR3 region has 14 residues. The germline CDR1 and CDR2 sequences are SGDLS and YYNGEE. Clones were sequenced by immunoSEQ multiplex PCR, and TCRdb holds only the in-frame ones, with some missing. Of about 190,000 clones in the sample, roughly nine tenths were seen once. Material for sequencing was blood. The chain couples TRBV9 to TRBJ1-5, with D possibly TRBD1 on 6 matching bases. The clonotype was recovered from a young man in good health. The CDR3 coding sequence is TGTGCCAGCAGCCGGACAGTCAACAATCAGCCCCAGCATTTT. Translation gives CASSRTVNNQPQHF.